This is a list of T cell receptor beta chains from one sample in a study of blood T cells in healthy people across ages. MiXCR was run by TCRdb on the 5' RACE reads, yielding one entry per CDR3 protein. The sample holds under 700,000 distinct CDR3 sequences; under 30% are singletons and the top ten take less than 9%. This sample also appeared in a second study, on T cells of mothers and their children.

Sequencing input: blood. The receptors shown here come from a boy aged 10-17 years in good health. Each CDR3 is given with its conserved first and last residue. A D gene is named only where the DNA matches it firmly. Rows may omit the clone size; those that give it use once, few, many or a size class.

d_call: -; clone_size: few; j_call: TRBJ2-1; cdr3_length: 13; v_call: TRBV28; cdr3_nt: TGTGCCAGCAGTTCCCAAGACTTGAATGAGCAGTTCTTC; cdr3_aa: CASSSQDLNEQFF
d_call: -; clone_size: many; j_call: TRBJ2-3; cdr3_length: 13; v_call: TRBV14; cdr3_nt: TGTGCCAGCAGCCGTCCGGGAAAAGATACGCAGTATTTT; cdr3_aa: CASSRPGKDTQYF
d_call: -; clone_size: -; j_call: TRBJ1-1; cdr3_length: 14; v_call: TRBV20-1; cdr3_nt: TGCAGTGCTAGGGGCCCGGACTCATACACTGAAGCTTTCTTT; cdr3_aa: CSARGPDSYTEAFF
d_call: -; clone_size: -; j_call: TRBJ2-7; cdr3_length: 13; v_call: TRBV15; cdr3_nt: TGTGCCACCAGCACCCGGGGCAGGCCCGAGCAGTACTTC; cdr3_aa: CATSTRGRPEQYF
d_call: -; clone_size: once; j_call: TRBJ2-1; cdr3_length: 13; v_call: TRBV2; cdr3_nt: TGTGCCAGCAGGGAGGGAGTCAGCCGTGAGCAGTTCTTC; cdr3_aa: CASREGVSREQFF
d_call: -; clone_size: few; j_call: TRBJ2-7; cdr3_length: 15; v_call: TRBV4-1; cdr3_nt: TGCGCCAGCAGCCAAGGAACGCTAGCGTCCTACGAGCAGTACTTC; cdr3_aa: CASSQGTLASYEQYF
d_call: -; clone_size: -; j_call: TRBJ2-2; cdr3_length: 16; v_call: TRBV18; cdr3_nt: TGTGCCAGCTCACCGCGACGGGGCTCCTACACCGGGGAGCTGTTTTTT; cdr3_aa: CASSPRRGSYTGELFF
d_call: TRBD1; clone_size: many; j_call: TRBJ1-6; cdr3_length: 15; v_call: TRBV20-1; cdr3_nt: TGCAGTGCTAGAGTCACTCAGGGGGATAGTTCACCCCTCCACTTT; cdr3_aa: CSARVTQGDSSPLHF
d_call: -; clone_size: -; j_call: TRBJ1-4; cdr3_length: 16; v_call: TRBV28; cdr3_nt: TGTGCCAGCAGCCAATCCAGGGGCACGACTAATGAAGAACTGTTTTTT; cdr3_aa: CASSQSRGTTNEELFF
d_call: -; clone_size: -; j_call: TRBJ2-1; cdr3_length: 14; v_call: TRBV20-1; cdr3_nt: TGCAGTGTGTGGACCGACACCCACAATTCGGTGCAGTTCTTC; cdr3_aa: CSVWTDTHNSVQFF
d_call: -; clone_size: -; j_call: TRBJ2-5; cdr3_length: 14; v_call: TRBV12-3/TRBV12-4; cdr3_nt: TGTGCCAGCAGTTTTTCAGGCCGGGAGGAGACCCAGTACTTC; cdr3_aa: CASSFSGREETQYF
d_call: -; clone_size: -; j_call: TRBJ2-4; cdr3_length: 18; v_call: TRBV7-2; cdr3_nt: TGTGCCAGCAGCTTAGCGCAAGATCTAGGTCTAGCCAAAAACATTCAGTACTTC; cdr3_aa: CASSLAQDLGLAKNIQYF
d_call: -; clone_size: few; j_call: TRBJ1-4; cdr3_length: 18; v_call: TRBV20-1; cdr3_nt: TGCAGTGCTTCGGCCGGGACGGACGCCGCTGCGACTAATGAAAAACTGTTTTTT; cdr3_aa: CSASAGTDAAATNEKLFF
d_call: -; clone_size: few; j_call: TRBJ1-2; cdr3_length: 11; v_call: TRBV12-3/TRBV12-4; cdr3_nt: TGTGCCAGCAGGTTGGGGTTAGGCTACACCTTC; cdr3_aa: CASRLGLGYTF
d_call: -; clone_size: -; j_call: TRBJ1-2; cdr3_length: 13; v_call: TRBV7-6; cdr3_nt: TGTGCCAGCAGCTCCAGTCAGGGAAATGGCTACACCTTC; cdr3_aa: CASSSSQGNGYTF
d_call: TRBD1; clone_size: -; j_call: TRBJ2-5; cdr3_length: 17; v_call: TRBV28; cdr3_nt: TGTGCCAGCAGTACCACCCGTCTGGACAGGGGGCGAGAGACCCAGTACTTC; cdr3_aa: CASSTTRLDRGRETQYF